These 16 T cell receptor beta chains share one sample of origin, sequenced in a study of blood T cell repertoires in COVID-19. Sequencing used immunoSEQ multiplex PCR; TCRdb keeps in-frame clones, though not all of them. In the table there are tens of thousands of clones, about 80% of which are singletons. Material: peripheral blood. Receptor source: a man aged 55 to 69 with acute or convalescent COVID-19.

The chain employs TRBV10-2 and TRBJ2-3; 9 bases are a match to TRBD2. Germline values: CDR1 WSHSY, CDR2 SAAADI. With 3 bases clipped from V and 2 bases from J, the junction kept 9 bases outside the gene matches. The CDR3 is made up of 17 amino acids. The CDR3 loop is CASSDFFSGGNTDTQYF. The CDR3 nucleotides read TGCGCCAGCAGTGACTTCTTTAGCGGGGGTAACACAGATACGCAGTATTTT.

The V gene is TRBV2, the J gene TRBJ1-6; 7 bases match TRBD1. CDR3 length equals 13 residues. The trim removed 6 bases at V and 10 bases at J, leaving 6 bases unmatched. Germline-derived CDR1 and CDR2 are SNHLY and FYNNEI. The CDR3 protein is CASRIDRASPLHF. CDR3 in DNA: TGTGCCAGCAGGATCGACAGGGCCTCACCCCTCCACTTT.

CDR3 loop: CASSYSAGMLGYGYTF. The CDR3 bases are TGTGCCAGCAGTTACTCAGCCGGGATGTTGGGCTATGGCTACACCTTC. The chain links TRBV6-5 to TRBJ1-2; the D is unclear. Germline V CDR1 and CDR2: MNHEY, SVGAGI. This CDR3 is built from 16 residues. The germline V and J ends were trimmed by 0 bases and 4 bases, with 15 bases remaining between them.

CDR3 DNA sequence: TGCGCCAGCAGCCTAGCGGGGGGGCCGTACGAGCAGTACTTC. This translates into CASSLAGGPYEQYF. The chain is built from TRBV10-2 and TRBJ2-7, with 12 bases aligning to TRBD2. Trimming removed 6 bases from V and 4 bases from J; junction bases left unmatched: 4. This CDR3 contains 14 residues. Germline values: CDR1 WSHSY, CDR2 SAAADI.

The chain joins TRBV13 to TRBJ2-7; possibly TRBD2 for D (6 bases). There are 12 residues in the CDR3. Trimming stripped 5 bases from V and 4 bases from J, with 9 bases between. Per germline, CDR1 PRHDT and CDR2 FYEKMQ (reference sequence). CDR3: CASSTGSYEQYF. In DNA form, the CDR3 reads TGTGCCAGCAGCACCGGGAGTTACGAGCAGTACTTC. The variable domain in full, completed from reference TRBV13 and TRBJ2-7, reads AAGVIQSPRHLIKEKRETATLKCYPIPRHDTVYWYQQGPGQDPQFLISFYEKMQSDKGSIPDRFSAQQFSDYHSELNMSSLELGDSALYFCASSTGSYEQYFGPGTRLTVT.

The rearrangement uses TRBV7-3 and TRBJ2-7, with 8 nucleotides matching TRBD1. Trimming took 5 bases from V and 6 from J; bases not matched to a gene: 6. This CDR3 has 13 amino acids. Germline CDR1 is SGHTA and CDR2 is FQGTGA. The chain's CDR3 is CASSQGQGGEQYF. The CDR3 coding sequence is TGTGCCAGCAGCCAAGGACAGGGAGGCGAGCAGTACTTC.

The chain carries TRBV7-2 and TRBJ2-1; 12 bases match TRBD2. The CDR3 covers 15 residues. Trimming cost V 5 bases and J 4 bases; bases outside gene matches: 3. Germline V gene data show CDR1 as SGHTA and CDR2 as FQGNSA. The DNA of the CDR3 is TGTGCCAGCAGCGCACTAGCGGGGGGATACAATGAGCAGTTCTTC. It is translated as CASSALAGGYNEQFF. The whole variable domain, filled in from reference TRBV7-2 and TRBJ2-1, reads GAGVSQSPSNKVTEKGKDVELRCDPISGHTALYWYRQSLGQGLEFLIYFQGNSAPDKSGLPSDRFSAERTGGSVSTLTIQRTQQEDSAVYLCASSALAGGYNEQFFGPGTRLTVL.

The chain recombines TRBV29-1 with TRBJ2-1, with 10 bases identical to TRBD2. CDR3 length: 15 residues. Germline V CDR1 and CDR2: SQVTM, ANQGSEA. With 3 bases clipped from V and 2 bases from J, the junction kept 4 bases outside the gene matches. CDR3 in DNA: TGCAGCGTTGATTCCCTAGCGGGGGCCTACAATGAGCAGTTCTTC. Its protein is CSVDSLAGAYNEQFF.

The chain recombines TRBV7-3 with TRBJ2-7, with 9 bases fitting TRBD1. Germline V gene data show CDR1 as SGHTA and CDR2 as FQGTGA. The CDR3 runs to 16 residues. V lost 2 bases and J lost 5; bases outside the gene matches: 10. CDR3 residues: CASSLASGTGIHEQYF. CDR3 nucleotide sequence: TGTGCCAGCAGCTTAGCTTCCGGGACAGGGATTCACGAGCAGTACTTC.

This rearrangement joins TRBV6-4 to TRBJ1-1, with 7 bases matching TRBD1. The CDR3 extends over 15 amino acids. V shed 6 bases, J shed 1 base, and the junction held 8 bases outside the gene matches. Germline V gives CDR1 MRHNA, CDR2 SNTAGT. CDR3 region: CASREQGMGNTEAFF. In DNA, the CDR3 is TGTGCCAGCAGGGAACAGGGGATGGGGAACACTGAAGCTTTCTTT.

The rearrangement links TRBV6-2 or TRBV6-3 to TRBJ1-2, with 7 positions matching TRBD1. Germline V lookup: CDR1 MNHEY, CDR2 SVGEGT. The CDR3 has 14 residues. With V trimmed by 4 bases and J by 0 bases, 2 bases remained unmatched. The CDR3 protein is CASSWTGANYGYTF. The CDR3 coding sequence is TGTGCCAGCAGTTGGACAGGAGCTAACTATGGCTACACCTTC.

The V call is TRBV27, the J call TRBJ1-2; D is uncertain. The germline gives CDR1 MNHEY, CDR2 SMNVEV (reference sequence). V was trimmed by 6 bases and J by 2 bases, leaving 19 bases between them. This CDR3 region has 16 residues. Here the CDR3 reads CASSSTSTGTNYGYTF. CDR3 bases: TGTGCCAGCAGCTCGACCTCGACGGGAACAAACTATGGCTACACCTTC.

This clone was observed a single time. For the CDR3, the DNA is TGCGCCAGCAGCTCATCACAGGGGAGCTACACCTTC. Translating it yields CASSSSQGSYTF. The chain employs TRBV10-2 and TRBJ1-2; TRBD1 agrees at 7 bases. CDR3 length equals 12 residues. CDR1 is WSHSY and CDR2 is SAAADI in the germline V gene. The junction had 7 bases not matched to a gene; V was cut back by 6 bases and J by 9 bases.

This clone was seen once. The chain couples TRBV5-1 to TRBJ2-5; 8 positions match TRBD1. The V and J ends lost 2 bases and 4 bases, in that order; junction bases with no gene match: 10. CDR1 and CDR2 from the germline V gene are SGHRS and YFSETQ. This CDR3 is built from 16 residues. In DNA, the CDR3 is TGCGCCAGCAGCTTCGATCAGGGGGCCGGAAGAGAGACCCAGTACTTC. Its translation: CASSFDQGAGRETQYF.

The V call is TRBV7-2, the J call TRBJ1-2; D might be TRBD1 (6 bases). The CDR3 sequence is 14 residues long. Deletions cut 1 base from V and 3 bases from J, with 9 bases between. Germline-derived CDR1 and CDR2 are SGHTA and FQGNSA. CDR3 sequence: CASSLGGGHYGYTF. The CDR3 region has the DNA TGTGCCAGCAGCTTAGGTGGGGGCCACTATGGCTACACCTTC.

The gene calls are TRBV5-1 and TRBJ2-5; maybe TRBD2 (8 bases). In germline, CDR1 is SGHRS, CDR2 YFSETQ. The CDR3 consists of 16 residues. Trimming stripped 1 base from V and 4 bases from J, with 17 bases between. CDR3 sequence: CASSLNPGGGGETQYF. The CDR3, as DNA: TGCGCCAGCAGCTTGAACCCGGGAGGGGGCGGAGAGACCCAGTACTTC.